The 9 T cell receptor beta chains presented below share a single source sample, sequenced in a study of sequential checkpoint blockade in melanoma (dated by TCRdb to 2018 to 2020). The intended sense of this specimen's treatment or condition label: randomized to nivolumab then ipilimumab (arm A) or the reverse (arm B). Library prep was done by the immunoSEQ multiplex PCR assay. TCRdb holds this immuneACCESS table with in-frame rearrangements only. Some clones are missing; in checked studies, unresolved V genes explain under half, and the rest has no known cause. The sample profile shows about 12,000 clones; approximately 25% of them were found once. The ten largest clonotypes hold about 21% of the sample. The starting material was tumor tissue (inferred from file names), obtained from a patient given nivolumab and ipilimumab in sequence. These receptors were obtained from a human donor with melanoma.

This clone was detected only a few times. The chain is built from TRBV6-8 and TRBJ2-5; D gene uncertain. The V end lost 7 bases, the J end lost 0 bases, and 12 bases lay between the germline ends. Germline V CDR1 and CDR2: MNHGY, SAAAGT. This CDR3 comprises 14 residues. In DNA, the CDR3 is TGTGCCAGCACCCGACTGTCGTACCAAGAGACCCAGTACTTC. Translating gives CASTRLSYQETQYF.

A few counts support this clone. This rearrangement joins TRBV5-1 to TRBJ1-5; D remains ambiguous. V was clipped by 0 bases and J by 3 bases, with 10 bases between them. The germline V gene encodes CDR1 SGHRS and CDR2 YFSETQ. CDR3 size: 15 residues. The CDR3 DNA is TGCGCCAGCAGCTTGGGCGGTCAGGTCAATCAGCCCCAGCATTTT. Translation: CASSLGGQVNQPQHF.

The table lists this clone with a few counts. The chain carries TRBV15 and TRBJ1-1; D gene unclear. Germline CDR1 LNHNV, CDR2 YYDKDF (reference sequence). The V end was cut by 0 bases, the J end by 0 bases, with 17 bases between. The CDR3 covers 18 residues. As DNA, the CDR3 is TGTGCCACCAGCAGAGATTTTTGGGGTCTAGGTGTGAACACTGAAGCTTTCTTT. This sequence encodes CATSRDFWGLGVNTEAFF.

This clone was counted a few times. This chain uses TRBV5-1 with TRBJ2-1; 8 nucleotides line up with TRBD1. The germline V gene encodes CDR1 SGHRS and CDR2 YFSETQ. There are 15 residues in the CDR3. V shed 4 bases and J 5 bases; nucleotides not matched to a gene: 8. CDR3 residues: CASSDRGIGDNEQFF. In DNA, the CDR3 is TGCGCCAGCAGCGACAGGGGTATAGGTGACAATGAGCAGTTCTTC.

The V and J genes are TRBV6-8 and TRBJ2-3; the D gene is possibly TRBD2 (6 bases). CDR1 MNHGY and CDR2 SAAAGT come from the germline V gene. The CDR3 extends over 16 amino acids. Trimming took 5 bases from V and 3 from J, leaving 18 bases between them. The CDR3 nucleotides read TGTGCCAGCAGTGCCTCGGCGGGACTCCCGACAGATACGCAGTATTTT. As protein: CASSASAGLPTDTQYF.

The chain carries TRBV14 and TRBJ2-7; 8 bases align to TRBD1. Germline CDR1 and CDR2: SGHDN and FVKESK. CDR3 length: 15 amino acids. The J segment lost 6 bases and the V segment lost 1 base, leaving 8 bases of the junction unmatched. In DNA, the CDR3 is TGTGCCAGCAGCCAAGCGGCAGGGGGCTCGTCCGAGCAGTACTTC. The encoded protein is CASSQAAGGSSEQYF.

This clone was observed a handful of times. The rearrangement links TRBV6-8 to TRBJ1-5; D gene ambiguous. Trimming pared 2 bases from V and 5 bases from J, leaving 10 bases between. CDR3 size: 14 residues. Germline values: CDR1 MNHGY, CDR2 SAAAGT. As DNA, the CDR3 is TGTGCCAGCAGTTACAATGGCGTCGATCAGCCCCAGCATTTT. Its protein product is CASSYNGVDQPQHF.

This clone was counted only a few times. The chain joins TRBV5-1 to TRBJ2-1; D is perhaps TRBD2 (5 bases). CDR3 size: 15 residues. V was trimmed by 6 bases and J by 5 bases, leaving 18 bases between them. Germline CDR1 reads SGHRS; CDR2 reads YFSETQ. The CDR3 nucleotides read TGCGCCAGCAACCCAACAACGGGGTACCACAATGAGCAGTTCTTC. Translated: CASNPTTGYHNEQFF.

This chain joins TRBV5-1 and TRBJ1-1; 9 nucleotides agree with TRBD1. This CDR3 has 16 amino acids. After removal of 0 bases from V and 1 base from J, the junction contained 4 bases not matched to a gene. Germline V gene data show CDR1 as SGHRS and CDR2 as YFSETQ. CDR3 amino acids: CASSLGPQGANTEAFF. As DNA, the CDR3 is TGCGCCAGCAGCTTGGGCCCACAGGGGGCGAACACTGAAGCTTTCTTT.